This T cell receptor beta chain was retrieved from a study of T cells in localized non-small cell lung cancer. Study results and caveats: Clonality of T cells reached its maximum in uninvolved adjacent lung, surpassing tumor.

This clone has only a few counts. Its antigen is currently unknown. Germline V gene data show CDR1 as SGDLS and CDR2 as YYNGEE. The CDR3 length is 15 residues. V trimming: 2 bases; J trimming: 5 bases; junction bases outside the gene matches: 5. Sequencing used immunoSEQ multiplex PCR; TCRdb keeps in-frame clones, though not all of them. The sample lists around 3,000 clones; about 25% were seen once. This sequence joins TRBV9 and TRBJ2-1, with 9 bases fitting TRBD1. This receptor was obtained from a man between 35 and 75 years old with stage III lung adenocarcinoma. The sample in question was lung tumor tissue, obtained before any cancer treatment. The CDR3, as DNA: TGTGCCAGCAGCGTCCGGGACAGGGACCACAATGAGCAGTTCTTC. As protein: CASSVRDRDHNEQFF.